The 20 T cell receptor beta chains reported below all come from one sample, sequenced in a study of regulatory T cells in long-lasting Graves disease. Sample time point: newly diagnosed GD, antithyroid drugs for less than 3 months. PBMCs provided the RNA from which the TCR library was made. To make TCR beta libraries, researchers used iRepertoire HTBI primers and Arm-PCR of CDR3 regions. TCRdb itself ran the multiplex PCR reads through MiXCR, one entry per CDR3 protein. The sample lists 350,000 to 500,000 distinct CDR3 sequences, 14% occurring once. This sample was also put to use in a study of T cells in Graves' hyperthyroidism and ophthalmopathy.

The sample consisted of peripheral blood mononuclear cells (PBMCs), taken at new diagnosis, from a patient treated with antithyroid drugs. The receptors were gathered from a woman aged 50 to 60 with Graves disease.

This clonotype was found many times. V usage is TRBV2 and J usage is TRBJ2-1; 8 bases map to TRBD2. Germline CDR1 and CDR2: SNHLY and FYNNEI. This CDR3 is built from 14 residues. V gave up 7 bases and J gave up 9 bases; unmatched junction bases: 11. CDR3 protein: CASTFERELSEQFF. Here the CDR3 DNA reads TGTGCCAGCACCTTCGAGCGGGAGTTATCTGAGCAGTTCTTC.

In its sample, this clonotype was seen once. This chain uses TRBV5-1 with TRBJ2-7; D possibly corresponds to TRBD1 (6 bases). Between the trimmed V and J ends, which lost 2 bases and 3 bases, there was a span of 15 bases. The CDR3 spans 15 residues. Germline lookup yields CDR1 SGHRS and CDR2 YFSETQ. CDR3 coding DNA: TGCGCCAGCAGCTTCGGGATTGGACAGCGCTACGAGCAGTACTTC. This codes for CASSFGIGQRYEQYF.

Only a few counts were recorded for this clonotype. V gene TRBV7-2 combines with J gene TRBJ2-7; a weak D match, TRBD2 (5 bases). This CDR3 region has 13 residues. V was clipped by 8 bases and J by 4 bases, with 15 bases between them. Per the germline V gene, CDR1 is SGHTA and CDR2 is FQGNSA. CDR3: CASVEENGYEQYF. CDR3 nucleotide sequence: TGTGCCAGCGTGGAGGAAAATGGTTACGAGCAGTACTTC.

Ten or more counts support this clonotype. The chain couples TRBV3-1 to TRBJ2-1; 13 bases map to TRBD2. This CDR3 has 16 amino acids. Trimming removed 4 bases from V and 6 bases from J; junction bases left unmatched: 6. CDR1 is LGHDT and CDR2 is YNNKEL in the germline V gene (reference sequence). The CDR3 region has the DNA TGTGCCAGCAGCCCGCTACTAGCGGGAGGGCTCAATGAGCAGTTCTTC. The encoded protein is CASSPLLAGGLNEQFF.

This clonotype has at least ten counts. The rearrangement uses TRBV4-1 and TRBJ2-7; D is unresolved. Germline CDR1 reads MGHRA; CDR2 reads YSYEKL. The CDR3 runs 18 residues. Trimming cost V 0 bases and J 2 bases, with 20 bases left between them. CDR3 nucleotide sequence: TGCGCCAGCAGCCAAGAGGGGTTGAAGCGACAAGGAGCCTACGAGCAGTACTTC. Translated: CASSQEGLKRQGAYEQYF.

This clonotype was seen many times. The chain has TRBV12-3 or TRBV12-4 and TRBJ1-5; TRBD1 is a possible D gene (5 bases). Trimming cost V 7 bases and J 0 bases, with 10 bases left between them. This CDR3 is 14 amino acids long. The CDR3 DNA reads as TGTGCCAGCATGAGACAGTATAGCAATCAGCCCCAGCATTTT. It specifies CASMRQYSNQPQHF.

At least ten counts were recorded for this clonotype. V gene TRBV3-1 combines with J gene TRBJ2-3; TRBD2 matches at 11 bases. V shed 4 bases, J shed 4 bases, and the junction held 7 bases outside the gene matches. The CDR3 extends over 16 amino acids. The germline V gene has CDR1 LGHDT and CDR2 YNNKEL (reference sequence). CDR3 sequence: CASSPGLAVAADTQYF. The CDR3 DNA sequence: TGTGCCAGCAGCCCGGGACTAGCGGTTGCCGCAGATACGCAGTATTTT.

This clonotype turned up a few times. The chain employs TRBV18 and TRBJ1-1; D might be TRBD1 (5 bases). This CDR3 comprises 15 residues. V was cut by 2 bases and J by 0 bases, with 10 bases left in between. The germline gives CDR1 KGHSH, CDR2 LQKENI. CDR3 protein: CASSPATVMNTEAFF. The CDR3 coding sequence is TGTGCCAGCTCACCAGCGACAGTTATGAACACTGAAGCTTTCTTT. Complete variable domain (other parts from reference TRBV18 and TRBJ1-1): NAGVMQNPRHLVRRRGQEARLRCSPMKGHSHVYWYRQLPEEGLKFMVYLQKENIIDESGMPKERFSAEFPKEGPSILRIQQVVRGDSAAYFCASSPATVMNTEAFFGQGTRLTVV.

There are many counts of this clonotype. The rearrangement uses TRBV5-1 and TRBJ2-3; TRBD2 matches at 8 bases. V was pared by 0 bases and J by 4 bases, with 7 bases of the junction left unmatched. The CDR3 sequence is 16 residues long. CDR1 SGHRS and CDR2 YFSETQ come from the germline V gene. The DNA for the CDR3 is TGCGCCAGCAGCTTGGCCGCGGGAGGTGCGGCAGATACGCAGTATTTT. This translates into CASSLAAGGAADTQYF.

This clonotype was detected many times. The rearrangement uses TRBV3-1 and TRBJ1-1; 9 bases match TRBD1. This CDR3 spans 20 amino acids. V shed 0 bases and J 5 bases; nucleotides not matched to a gene: 19. Germline CDR1 is LGHDT and CDR2 is YNNKEL (reference sequence). The CDR3 sequence is CASSQDSESGTGRGVTEAFF. The CDR3 coding sequence is TGTGCCAGCAGCCAAGACTCAGAATCCGGGACAGGGAGGGGTGTTACTGAAGCTTTCTTT.

Ten or more counts support this clonotype. The V call is TRBV12-3 or TRBV12-4, the J call TRBJ2-4; TRBD2 aligns across 7 bases. This CDR3 is built from 14 residues. Germline trimming cut 3 bases from V and 6 bases from J; bases unmatched to any gene: 5. The CDR3 DNA sequence: TGTGCCAGCAGTTTTAGTGGCGGGGGAAACATTCAGTACTTC. Amino acid sequence: CASSFSGGGNIQYF.

This clonotype was counted between two and nine times. V and J are TRBV20-1 and TRBJ2-1; D not resolved. The length of the CDR3 is 15 residues. CDR1 and CDR2 (germline): DFQATT, SNEGSKA (reference sequence). V gave up 2 bases and J gave up 0 bases, with 11 bases separating them. The CDR3 loop is CSARLAKRSYNEQFF. As DNA, the CDR3 is TGCAGTGCTAGACTGGCCAAACGCTCCTACAATGAGCAGTTCTTC.

This clonotype was seen many times. The chain links TRBV9 to TRBJ2-7; 8 bases fit TRBD2. The CDR3 length is 15 residues. Per germline, CDR1 SGDLS and CDR2 YYNGEE. V shed 3 bases, J shed 1 base, and the junction held 6 bases outside the gene matches. The CDR3 protein is CASSETSGQSYEQYF. Written as DNA, the CDR3 is TGTGCCAGCAGCGAAACTAGCGGTCAATCCTACGAGCAGTACTTC. Variable domain in full (rest from reference TRBV9 and TRBJ2-7): DSGVTQTPKHLITATGQRVTLRCSPRSGDLSVYWYQQSLDQGLQFLIQYYNGEERAKGNILERFSAQQFPDLHSELNLSSLELGDSALYFCASSETSGQSYEQYFGPGTRLTVT.

As to this clonotype: This may come from a read error, since a much larger clone is one base off. The chain joins TRBV28 to TRBJ1-4; the D is unclear. CDR1 is MDHEN and CDR2 is SYDVKM in the germline V gene. This CDR3 comprises 14 residues. CDR3 residues: CATRMGWANEKLSF. DNA for the CDR3: TGTGCCACCAGAATGGGTTGGGCTAATGAAAAACTGTCTTTT.

This clonotype was seen ten or more times. The chain has TRBV28 and TRBJ2-1, with 14 bases fitting TRBD2. The CDR3 spans 16 residues. Trimming removed 5 bases from V and 7 bases from J; junction bases left unmatched: 7. The V gene's germline CDR1 is MDHEN and CDR2 SYDVKM. The chain's CDR3 is CASSMGLAGVGNEQFF. CDR3 bases: TGTGCCAGCAGTATGGGACTAGCGGGAGTGGGGAATGAGCAGTTCTTC.

This clonotype was detected only a few times. The chain carries TRBV28 and TRBJ2-7; D not certain. The germline V gene has CDR1 MDHEN and CDR2 SYDVKM. Trimming took 5 bases from V and 5 from J, leaving 13 bases between them. The CDR3 is 13 amino acids. The CDR3 sequence is CASSQPQTDEQYF. CDR3 sequence (DNA): TGTGCCAGCAGTCAACCTCAGACCGACGAGCAGTACTTC.

The genes are TRBV5-6 and TRBJ2-7; the match to TRBD2 covers 10 bases. Germline trimming cut 0 bases from V and 6 bases from J; bases unmatched to any gene: 6. This CDR3 is built from 15 residues. Germline CDR1 reads SGHDT; CDR2 reads YYEEEE. CDR3 region: CASSLGLAGEREQYF. As DNA, the CDR3 is TGTGCCAGCAGCTTGGGGCTAGCGGGAGAACGCGAGCAGTACTTC.

This clonotype appeared many times. The J gene is TRBJ2-7, the V gene TRBV18; TRBD2 might be the D (6 bases). The CDR3 length is 14 residues. CDR1 is KGHSH, CDR2 LQKENI, per germline. The V and J ends lost 3 bases and 3 bases respectively, with 12 bases between them. The CDR3 nucleotides read TGTGCCAGCTCACCGACTACTAGCAGCTACGAGCAGTACTTC. This gives the protein CASSPTTSSYEQYF. Drawing the rest from reference TRBV18 and TRBJ2-7, the complete variable domain is NAGVMQNPRHLVRRRGQEARLRCSPMKGHSHVYWYRQLPEEGLKFMVYLQKENIIDESGMPKERFSAEFPKEGPSILRIQQVVRGDSAAYFCASSPTTSSYEQYFGPGTRLTVT.

This clonotype was recorded a few times. This chain uses TRBV18 with TRBJ1-5; a possible D gene is TRBD1 (5 bases). Trimming cost V 4 bases and J 2 bases, with 18 bases left between them. Per germline, CDR1 KGHSH and CDR2 LQKENI. There are 17 residues in the CDR3. The CDR3 coding sequence is TGTGCCAGCTCACGCGGGGGAGGAGGTGACGGCAATCAGCCCCAGCATTTT. Amino acid sequence: CASSRGGGGDGNQPQHF.

This clonotype has just a few counts. The chain combines TRBV11-2 with TRBJ2-7; TRBD2 matches 8 bases. The CDR3 extends over 16 amino acids. The junction had 13 bases not matched to a gene; V was cut back by 5 bases and J by 4 bases. Germline lookup yields CDR1 SGHAT and CDR2 FQNNGV. The CDR3 bases are TGTGCCAGCAGCCCACCCCTTCGCGGGAGGTGGTACGAGCAGTACTTC. This codes for CASSPPLRGRWYEQYF.